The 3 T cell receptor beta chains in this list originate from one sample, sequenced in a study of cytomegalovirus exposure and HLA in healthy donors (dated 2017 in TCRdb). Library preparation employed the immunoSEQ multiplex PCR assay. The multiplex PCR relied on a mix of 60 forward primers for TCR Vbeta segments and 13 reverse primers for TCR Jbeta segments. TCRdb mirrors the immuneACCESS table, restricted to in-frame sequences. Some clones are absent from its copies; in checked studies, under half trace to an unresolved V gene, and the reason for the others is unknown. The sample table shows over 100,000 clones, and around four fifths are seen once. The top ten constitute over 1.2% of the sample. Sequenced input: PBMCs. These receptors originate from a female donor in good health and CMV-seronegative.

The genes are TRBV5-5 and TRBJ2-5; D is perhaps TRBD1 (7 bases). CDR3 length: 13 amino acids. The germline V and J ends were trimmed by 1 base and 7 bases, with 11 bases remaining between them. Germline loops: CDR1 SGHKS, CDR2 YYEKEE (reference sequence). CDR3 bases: TGTGCCAGCAGCTTGAATCAGGGGGGGACCCAGTACTTC. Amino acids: CASSLNQGGTQYF.

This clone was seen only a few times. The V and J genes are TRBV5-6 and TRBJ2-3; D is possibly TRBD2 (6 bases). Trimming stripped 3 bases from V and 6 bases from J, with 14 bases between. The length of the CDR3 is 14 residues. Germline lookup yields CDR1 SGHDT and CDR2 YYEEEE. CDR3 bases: TGTGCCAGCAGCTCCCCCTCTAGCGCCGATACGCAGTATTTT. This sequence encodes CASSSPSSADTQYF.

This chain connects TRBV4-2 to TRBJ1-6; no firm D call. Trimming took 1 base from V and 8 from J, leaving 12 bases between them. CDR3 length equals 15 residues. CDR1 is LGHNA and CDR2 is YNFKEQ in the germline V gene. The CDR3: CASSQGRSVDSPLHF. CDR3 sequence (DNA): TGTGCCAGCAGCCAAGGGAGGTCCGTGGATTCACCCCTCCACTTT.